Below, 27 T cell receptor beta chains from the same sample are listed, as sequenced in a study of blood T cells in healthy people across ages. It was with a sample-barcoded 5' primer and a J-beta primer mix that a second PCR of roughly 7 to 12 cycles was run. TCRdb reprocessed the 5' RACE reads via MiXCR and lists one record per CDR3 protein. The repertoire holds hundreds of thousands of distinct CDR3 sequences, about a quarter seen once, with less than 3.5% in the top ten. The sample was also reused in another study, on T cells of mothers and their children.

Sequenced input: blood. Receptors originate from a boy younger than 18 in good health.

The chain links TRBV5-1 to TRBJ2-5; D may be TRBD1 or TRBD2 (5 bases each). The DNA end is a closer match to TRBJ2-7, so the J assignment may be wrong. Germline CDR1 and CDR2: SGHRS and YFSETQ. This CDR3 has 14 residues. CDR3 sequence: CASSLGDVTYEQYF. The DNA of the CDR3 is TGCGCCAGCAGCTTGGGGGACGTCACCTACGAGCAGTACTTC.

This rearrangement joins TRBV5-1 to TRBJ1-2, with no clear D. V was shortened by 4 bases and J by 0 bases, with 13 bases between the two germline ends. Germline CDR1 SGHRS, CDR2 YFSETQ. The CDR3 totals 15 residues. CDR3 in DNA: TGCGCCAGCAGCGTTTCGACGGAACCTAACTATGGCTACACCTTC. It is translated as CASSVSTEPNYGYTF.

This clonotype was seen a handful of times. V gene TRBV3-1 combines with J gene TRBJ2-3; the match to TRBD1 covers 8 bases. This CDR3 region has 16 residues. The V gene's germline CDR1 is LGHDT and CDR2 YNNKEL (reference sequence). The V gene end was trimmed by 1 base and the J gene end by 1 base; junction bases not matched to a gene: 4. CDR3 sequence (DNA): TGTGCCAGCAGCCAAGCGACAGGGGCGGGCACAGATACGCAGTATTTT. Encoded protein: CASSQATGAGTDTQYF.

The chain joins TRBV20-1 to TRBJ2-7, with D possibly matching TRBD1 (6 bases). Germline lookup yields CDR1 DFQATT and CDR2 SNEGSKA (reference sequence). Trimming took off 6 bases at V and 0 bases at J, with 15 bases between the two ends. The CDR3 loop spans 14 amino acids. The CDR3 sequence is CSAPGHGFSYEQYF. CDR3 nucleotide sequence: TGCAGTGCCCCGGGACACGGTTTCTCCTACGAGCAGTACTTC.

This clonotype was found a few times. The chain carries TRBV5-1 and TRBJ1-6; D ambiguous. Trimming took off 1 base at V and 6 bases at J, with 11 bases between the two ends. The CDR3 is 15 residues long. Per germline, CDR1 SGHRS and CDR2 YFSETQ. CDR3 nucleotide sequence: TGCGCCAGCAGCTTGCAAGGTTTCTCTAATTCACCCCTCCACTTT. Protein product: CASSLQGFSNSPLHF.

With regard to this clonotype: Possible read error: a much larger clone is one base away. The chain carries TRBV2 and TRBJ2-5, with 12 bases lining up with TRBD2. The better agreement between TRBJ2-7 and the DNA end casts doubt on the J call. Germline V gives CDR1 SNHLY, CDR2 FYNNEI. The CDR3 has 16 amino acids. CDR3 sequence reads: CASGSLTSGGPYEQYF. The CDR3 DNA reads TGTGCCAGCGGCTCCTTGACTAGCGGGGGACCCTACGAGCAGTACTTC.

The chain has TRBV5-1 and TRBJ2-6, with D perhaps TRBD1 or TRBD2 (5 bases each). V was shortened by 0 bases and J by 2 bases, with 12 bases between the two germline ends. The CDR3 loop spans 17 amino acids. Germline loops: CDR1 SGHRS, CDR2 YFSETQ. The CDR3, as DNA: TGCGCCAGCAGCTTGGCGGGACCGGGGACTGGGGCCAACGTCCTGACTTTC. Its translation: CASSLAGPGTGANVLTF. The entire variable domain, with the rest obtained from reference TRBV5-1 and TRBJ2-6, is as follows: KAGVTQTPRYLIKTRGQQVTLSCSPISGHRSVSWYQQTPGQGLQFLFEYFSETQRNKGNFPGRFSGRQFSNSRSEMNVSTLELGDSALYLCASSLAGPGTGANVLTFGAGSRLTVL.

The chain uses TRBV4-2 and TRBJ1-1; D is uncertain. There are 13 residues in the CDR3. Germline V gives CDR1 LGHNA, CDR2 YNFKEQ. Trimming shortened V by 2 bases and J by 2 bases, and 6 bases separated the two germline ends. CDR3 nucleotides: TGTGCCAGCAGCCAACGGGGTAACACTGAAGCTTTCTTT. It encodes CASSQRGNTEAFF.

The sample holds a few counts of this clonotype. The junction and the germline gene differ at one end; a read error may be behind it. V gene TRBV7-3 combines with J gene TRBJ2-5; TRBD2 aligns across 8 bases. The end of the DNA fits TRBJ2-1 better, so the J call may be wrong. Germline V gene data show CDR1 as SGHTA and CDR2 as FQGTGA. The CDR3 has 16 amino acids. The CDR3 nucleotides read TGTACCAGCGGCTTAAAGGGCGGGGGGCCCTACAATGAGCAGTTCTTC. As protein: CTSGLKGGGPYNEQFF.

This clonotype was detected only a few times. This sequence joins TRBV7-2 and TRBJ2-3; the match to TRBD1 covers 8 bases. V lost 5 bases to trimming and J lost 5 bases; unmatched junction nucleotides: 3. Germline CDR1 and CDR2: SGHTA and FQGNSA. The length of the CDR3 is 13 residues. This CDR3 is CASSQDREDTQYF. CDR3 DNA sequence: TGTGCCAGCAGCCAGGACAGGGAAGATACGCAGTATTTT.

This clonotype was picked up a small number of times. The chain employs TRBV5-1 and TRBJ2-5; TRBD1 matches at 7 bases. Germline V gives CDR1 SGHRS, CDR2 YFSETQ. Losses at the gene ends were 4 bases for V and 5 bases for J; bases not matched to a gene: 8. The CDR3 has 14 amino acids. The CDR3 sequence: CASSHPDRDETQYF. In nucleotides, the CDR3 is TGCGCCAGCAGCCATCCCGACAGGGACGAGACCCAGTACTTC.

Many counts were recorded for this clonotype. The chain links TRBV4-1 to TRBJ2-4; 7 bases align to TRBD2. This CDR3 has 12 residues. Germline V CDR1 and CDR2: MGHRA, YSYEKL. J gave up 9 bases and V 7 bases, and 6 bases lay outside the gene matches. CDR3 coding DNA: TGCGCCAGCACGGGGGGTTCGGGCATTCAGTACTTC. Protein product: CASTGGSGIQYF.

This clonotype was found many times. At one of its ends the junction is not consistent with the germline gene, which may arise from a read error. The chain couples TRBV5-1 to TRBJ2-5, with D perhaps given as TRBD1 or TRBD2 (5 bases each). Germline V gene lookup returns CDR1 SGHRS and CDR2 YFSETQ. The CDR3 contains 13 residues. The CDR3 loop reads CASSRGFQETQYF. The DNA for the CDR3 is TGTGCCAGCAGTCGGGGCTTCCAAGAGACCCAGTACTTC.

The chain has TRBV12-3 or TRBV12-4 and TRBJ2-1; 12 bases align to TRBD2. With V trimmed by 5 bases and J by 4 bases, 3 bases remained unmatched. This CDR3 has 15 residues. CDR3 nucleotide sequence: TGTGCCAGCAGTATGACTAGCGGGGGATACAATGAGCAGTTCTTC. As protein: CASSMTSGGYNEQFF.

The chain is built from TRBV5-1 and TRBJ2-7; D uncertain. The tail of the sequence fits TRBJ2-5 better, so the J call may be wrong. CDR3 size: 14 residues. Germline CDR1 reads SGHRS; CDR2 reads YFSETQ. DNA for the CDR3: TGCGCCAGCAGCTTGGATGCTACAGTGGAGACCCAGTACTTC. The encoded protein is CASSLDATVETQYF.

Comment on this clonotype: At one of its ends the junction is not consistent with the germline gene, which may arise from a read error. V gene TRBV12-3 or TRBV12-4 combines with J gene TRBJ2-4; perhaps D is TRBD1 or TRBD2 (6 bases each). CDR3 size: 16 residues. The CDR3 loop is CASTLGGRVAKNIQYF. The CDR3 bases are TGTGCCAGCACTTTAGGGGGGAGAGTAGCCAAAAACATTCAGTACTTC.

This clonotype was observed a handful of times. The rearrangement uses TRBV5-1 and TRBJ2-5, with TRBD1 as a possible D gene (5 bases). The J call may be faulty, since TRBJ2-7 better matches the DNA end. Germline loops: CDR1 SGHRS, CDR2 YFSETQ. The CDR3 covers 14 residues. This CDR3 is CASSLAQGLDEQYF. The CDR3 DNA reads TGCGCCAGCAGCTTGGCCCAGGGCCTCGACGAGCAGTACTTC.

This clonotype was picked up a small number of times. The chain carries TRBV5-6 and TRBJ1-2; the D gene is possibly TRBD1 (5 bases). Trimming took 4 bases from V and 8 from J, leaving 21 bases between them. Looked up from germline, CDR1 is SGHDT and CDR2 is YYEEEE. This CDR3 region has 15 residues. The CDR3 loop is CASSPGLGEPWGYTF. DNA of the CDR3: TGTGCCAGCAGCCCCGGATTGGGGGAGCCTTGGGGCTACACCTTC.

The CDR3 sequence is CASSPSNHEQYF. CDR3 coding DNA: TGTGCCAGCAGCCCCAGCAACCACGAGCAGTACTTC. This chain connects TRBV7-9 to TRBJ2-7; unclear D gene. The CDR3 contains 12 residues. V was pared by 5 bases and J by 5 bases, with 10 bases between. Germline V gene data show CDR1 as SEHNR and CDR2 as FQNEAQ (reference sequence). Based on the CDR3 plus reference TRBV7-9 and TRBJ2-7, the full variable domain is DTGVSQNPRHKITKRGQNVTFRCDPISEHNRLYWYRQTLGQGPEFLTYFQNEAQLEKSRLLSDRFSAERPKGSFSTLEIQRTEQGDSAMYLCASSPSNHEQYFGPGTRLTVT.

The CDR3 protein is CSATLAGSYEQYF. In DNA form, the CDR3 reads TGCAGTGCGACACTAGCGGGATCCTACGAGCAGTACTTC. This chain joins TRBV20-1 and TRBJ2-7; TRBD2 matches 10 bases. Trimming at V came to 6 bases and at J to 1 base, leaving 3 bases not matched to a gene. Germline CDR1 reads DFQATT; CDR2 reads SNEGSKA (reference sequence). The CDR3 consists of 13 residues.

A few counts support this clonotype. The rearrangement uses TRBV5-1 and TRBJ2-1; D gene unclear. The closer fit of TRBJ2-7 to the DNA end suggests the J call may be wrong. CDR1 is SGHRS, CDR2 YFSETQ, per germline. CDR3 length: 14 amino acids. The CDR3 DNA sequence: TGCGCCAGCAGCTTGGGCCAGGTTGGGTACGAGCAGTACTTC. It codes for CASSLGQVGYEQYF.

V and J are TRBV10-3 and TRBJ2-3; TRBD1 agrees at 7 bases. CDR1 is ENHRY and CDR2 is SYGVKD in the germline V gene. The length of the CDR3 is 11 residues. V dropped 6 bases and J dropped 6; count of bases not matched to a gene: 0. CDR3 sequence reads: CAIRTGDTQYF. The CDR3 nucleotides read TGTGCCATCAGGACAGGGGATACGCAGTATTTT.

This chain connects TRBV29-1 to TRBJ2-3; D could derive from TRBD1 or TRBD2 (5 bases each). V was trimmed by 2 bases and J by 3 bases, leaving 9 bases between them. CDR1 is SQVTM, CDR2 ANQGSEA, per germline. The CDR3 totals 13 residues. The CDR3 region has the DNA TGCAGCGTTGAAATTGGGGGAACAGATACGCAGTATTTT. This encodes CSVEIGGTDTQYF.

The chain joins TRBV6-1 to TRBJ2-7, with D perhaps matching TRBD1 or TRBD2 (5 bases each). The J call could be wrong; TRBJ2-5 is a better fit for the DNA end. The CDR3 totals 14 residues. Per the germline V gene, CDR1 is MNHNS and CDR2 is SASEGT. CDR3 DNA sequence: TGTGCCAGCACCGAACCCGGGGCGGGAGAGACCCAGTACTTC. This sequence encodes CASTEPGAGETQYF.

The rearrangement joins TRBV12-3 or TRBV12-4 to TRBJ1-2; D remains ambiguous. This CDR3 region has 13 residues. Deletions cut 6 bases from V and 7 bases from J, with 15 bases between. This CDR3 is CASSLRSVGGYTF. The CDR3 DNA sequence: TGTGCCAGCAGCTTGCGGTCTGTCGGTGGCTACACCTTC.

V usage is TRBV6-1 and J usage is TRBJ2-1; D gene uncertain. Germline-derived CDR1 and CDR2 are MNHNS and SASEGT. The germline V and J ends were trimmed by 7 bases and 7 bases, with 11 bases remaining between them. The CDR3 is 12 amino acids. The CDR3 coding sequence is TGTGCCAGCACCCCTCTCAGGAATGAGCAGTTCTTC. Translating it yields CASTPLRNEQFF.

This clonotype has only a few counts. The chain combines TRBV7-9 with TRBJ2-7; D gene ambiguous. With 5 bases removed from V and 2 bases from J, the gap between germline ends came to 13 bases. This CDR3 spans 14 amino acids. Germline CDR1 is SEHNR and CDR2 is FQNEAQ (reference sequence). The CDR3 loop reads CASSPGRFTYEQYF. CDR3 in DNA: TGTGCCAGCAGCCCCGGCAGATTCACCTACGAGCAGTACTTC.